The 25 T cell receptor beta chains reported below all come from one sample, sequenced in a study of blood T cell repertoires in COVID-19. Using immunoSEQ multiplex PCR, the repertoire was profiled, and TCRdb retains in-frame clones only, with some absent. The sample shows some 100,000 clones, around three quarters of them seen only once. The sequencing input was peripheral blood. The receptors were gathered from a human donor in a cohort sampled during active or convalescent COVID-19.

The gene calls are TRBV7-2 and TRBJ2-7; 8 nucleotides align to TRBD2. The V segment lost 6 bases and the J segment 6 bases; nucleotides outside the gene matches: 16. The germline V gene has CDR1 SGHTA and CDR2 FQGNSA. The CDR3 loop spans 16 amino acids. CDR3 amino acids: CASRPPRGSGMGEQYF. DNA for the CDR3: TGTGCCAGCAGACCACCCCGAGGTAGCGGGATGGGCGAGCAGTACTTC.

CDR3 coding DNA: TGTGCCAGCAGTTGGACAGGGAAAGGCTACACCTTC. This encodes CASSWTGKGYTF. The chain is built from TRBV28 and TRBJ1-2; 8 bases agree with TRBD1. The germline V gene has CDR1 MDHEN and CDR2 SYDVKM. This CDR3 region has 12 residues. The V segment lost 4 bases and the J segment 8 bases; nucleotides outside the gene matches: 3.

This clone was seen only once. J is TRBJ2-5 and V is TRBV10-3, with D possibly TRBD2 on 5 matching bases. The germline V gene has CDR1 ENHRY and CDR2 SYGVKD. V was cut by 4 bases and J by 5 bases, with 14 bases left in between. The CDR3 length is 14 residues. CDR3 DNA sequence: TGTGCCATCAGTGTACGGACCTCGGGGGAGACCCAGTACTTC. Protein product: CAISVRTSGETQYF.

This clone was seen a handful of times. This chain joins TRBV29-1 and TRBJ2-1; 8 bases are a match to TRBD1. The CDR3 runs 13 residues. Trimming cost V 6 bases and J 7 bases; bases outside gene matches: 8. Germline V gene data show CDR1 as SQVTM and CDR2 as ANQGSEA. The CDR3 loop is CSVRTGLGNEQFF. DNA of the CDR3: TGCAGCGTCCGGACAGGGCTGGGGAATGAGCAGTTCTTC.

This clone has ten or more counts. This chain links TRBV19 with TRBJ1-5, with D tentatively TRBD1 (5 bases). This CDR3 comprises 13 residues. Germline CDR1 reads LNHDA; CDR2 reads SQIVND (reference sequence). V shed 1 base and J shed 7 bases, with 8 bases lying between them. CDR3 in DNA: TGTGCCAGTAGTATAGGGCAGGGACAGCCCCAGCATTTT. Translation: CASSIGQGQPQHF. The full variable domain, in which reference TRBV19 and TRBJ1-5 provide the parts outside the CDR3, is DGGITQSPKYLFRKEGQNVTLSCEQNLNHDAMYWYRQDPGQGLRLIYYSQIVNDFQKGDIAEGYSVSREKKESFPLTVTSAQKNPTAFYLCASSIGQGQPQHFGDGTRLSIL.

V usage is TRBV6-2 or TRBV6-3 and J usage is TRBJ2-7; D is perhaps TRBD2 (5 bases). CDR3 size: 18 residues. Trimming left V 5 bases short and J 1 base short, with 24 bases between. Germline V gene data show CDR1 as MNHEY and CDR2 as SVGEGT. The CDR3 bases are TGTGCCAGCAGTCGGGTAGTGGTCTTGGGTGGAGGATCCTACGAGCAGTACTTC. As protein: CASSRVVVLGGGSYEQYF.

The chain has TRBV6-6 and TRBJ1-5, with 11 nucleotides matching TRBD1. The CDR3 runs to 16 residues. The junction had 10 bases not matched to a gene; V was cut back by 6 bases and J by 6 bases. Germline CDR1 MNHNY, CDR2 SVGAGI (reference sequence). CDR3: CASRKGTGGGGQPQHF. CDR3 nucleotides: TGTGCCAGCAGAAAAGGGACAGGGGGTGGAGGTCAGCCCCAGCATTTT.

The chain couples TRBV9 to TRBJ2-4; 8 nucleotides agree with TRBD1. CDR1 is SGDLS, CDR2 YYNGEE, per germline. This CDR3 is built from 13 residues. J was trimmed by 7 bases and V by 3 bases; bases with no gene match: 3. CDR3 residues: CASSGTGMNIQYF. In nucleotides, the CDR3 is TGTGCCAGCAGCGGGACAGGGATGAACATTCAGTACTTC.

The genes are TRBV20-1 and TRBJ2-5; the D gene is possibly TRBD2 (6 bases). Per germline, CDR1 DFQATT and CDR2 SNEGSKA (reference sequence). The CDR3 runs 16 residues. Trimming shortened V by 3 bases and J by 1 base, and 18 bases separated the two germline ends. CDR3 coding DNA: TGCAGTGCTAGTCGGCCGAGGCCCGGGGGCCAAGAGACCCAGTACTTC. Its protein product is CSASRPRPGGQETQYF.

This clone was counted between two and nine times. V usage is TRBV7-6 and J usage is TRBJ2-7; TRBD1 agrees at 8 bases. V dropped 2 bases and J dropped 3; count of bases not matched to a gene: 6. Germline CDR1 reads SGHVS; CDR2 reads FNYEAQ. This CDR3 is built from 15 residues. CDR3 amino acids: CASSLTAGQGYEQYF. DNA for the CDR3: TGTGCCAGCAGCTTAACAGCAGGACAGGGCTACGAGCAGTACTTC.

The chain is built from TRBV21-1 and TRBJ1-6; the D call in the table, TRBD1, was not verified against the DNA. TRBV21-1 is a listed pseudogene. CDR3 length: 17 amino acids. CDR3 sequence (DNA): TGTGCCAGCAGCAAATCGGACAGAAGCTCCTATAATTCACCCCTCCACTTT. Protein sequence: CASSKSDRSSYNSPLHF.

J is TRBJ2-1 and V is TRBV30; 10 nucleotides line up with TRBD2. The CDR3 extends over 15 amino acids. CDR1 is GTSNPN and CDR2 is SVGIG in the germline V gene (reference sequence). The V and J ends lost 2 bases and 1 base, in that order; junction bases with no gene match: 2. CDR3: CAWSRTSGSYNEQFF. CDR3 in DNA: TGTGCCTGGAGTCGGACTAGCGGTTCCTACAATGAGCAGTTCTTC. Supplemented by reference TRBV30 and TRBJ2-1, the full variable domain reads SQTIHQWPATLVQPVGSPLSLECTVEGTSNPNLYWYRQAAGRGLQLLFYSVGIGQISSEVPQNLSASRPQDRQFILSSKKLLLSDSGFYLCAWSRTSGSYNEQFFGPGTRLTVL.

The chain joins TRBV7-3 to TRBJ2-1; 12 bases line up with TRBD2. Germline trimming cut 1 base from V and 8 bases from J; bases unmatched to any gene: 3. This CDR3 comprises 15 residues. Germline V gene sequence: CDR1 SGHTA, CDR2 FQGTGA. CDR3 protein: CASSLIPSGRDEQFF. The CDR3 bases are TGTGCCAGCAGCTTAATCCCTAGCGGGAGGGATGAGCAGTTCTTC.

This rearrangement joins TRBV6-6 to TRBJ2-3; tentative D call: TRBD1 (7 bases). V was clipped by 5 bases and J by 4 bases, with 22 bases between them. CDR3 length: 17 residues. Germline-derived CDR1 and CDR2 are MNHNY and SVGAGI (reference sequence). The CDR3 spells CASSRGIGGGSADTQYF. Here the CDR3 DNA reads TGTGCCAGCAGTCGCGGGATTGGAGGGGGCAGCGCAGATACGCAGTATTTT.

The CDR3 DNA sequence: TGTGCCACCAGTGATTCGGTAGCGGGAGGGATTGGCAACGAGCAGTACTTC. This gives the protein CATSDSVAGGIGNEQYF. The rearrangement uses TRBV24-1 and TRBJ2-7, with TRBD2 identical over 11 bases. CDR3 length equals 17 residues. V gave up 2 bases and J gave up 5 bases; unmatched junction bases: 10. Germline V gene sequence: CDR1 KGHDR, CDR2 SFDVKD.

J is TRBJ1-1 and V is TRBV4-2; D not resolved. The CDR3 is 15 amino acids. Germline CDR1 and CDR2: LGHNA and YNFKEQ. The V and J ends lost 1 base and 1 base respectively, with 10 bases between them. CDR3: CASSQVIAGNTEAFF. The CDR3 bases are TGTGCCAGCAGCCAAGTCATAGCTGGGAACACTGAAGCTTTCTTT.

The chain couples TRBV2 to TRBJ2-1, with D maybe TRBD2 (7 bases). The V end was cut by 8 bases, the J end by 4 bases, with 15 bases between. This CDR3 is built from 14 residues. Germline CDR1 SNHLY, CDR2 FYNNEI. In DNA form, the CDR3 reads TGTGCCAGCCCGTTGGGGGGGCCGTACAATGAGCAGTTCTTC. Protein sequence: CASPLGGPYNEQFF. Full variable domain (rest looked up from reference TRBV2 and TRBJ2-1): EPEVTQTPSHQVTQMGQEVILRCVPISNHLYFYWYRQILGQKVEFLVSFYNNEISEKSEIFDDQFSVERPDGSNFTLKIRSTKLEDSAMYFCASPLGGPYNEQFFGPGTRLTVL.

The V call is TRBV6-2 or TRBV6-3, the J call TRBJ2-7; D is undetermined. The CDR3 has 13 amino acids. V was clipped by 0 bases and J by 4 bases, with 7 bases between them. CDR1 is MNHEY, CDR2 SVGEGT, per germline. In nucleotides, the CDR3 is TGTGCCAGCAGTTACTCTCCCGTGTACGAGCAGTACTTC. Encoded protein: CASSYSPVYEQYF.

The sample holds one count of this clone. The chain links TRBV7-2 to TRBJ2-1; no reliable D call. Germline V lookup: CDR1 SGHTA, CDR2 FQGNSA. The CDR3 consists of 14 residues. The ends were cut back, 5 bases at V and 6 bases at J, with 14 bases in the middle. The chain's CDR3 is CASSLRLWVNEQFF. The CDR3 bases are TGTGCCAGCAGCCTCCGACTGTGGGTCAATGAGCAGTTCTTC.

The chain couples TRBV6-6 to TRBJ2-7, with D tentatively TRBD2 (6 bases). The CDR3 has 14 residues. V was cut by 4 bases and J by 6 bases, with 16 bases left in between. Per the germline V gene, CDR1 is MNHNY and CDR2 is SVGAGI (reference sequence). CDR3 protein: CASSSTRGAREQYF. The CDR3 region has the DNA TGTGCCAGCAGTTCAACACGCGGGGCACGCGAGCAGTACTTC.

The CDR3 coding sequence is TGTGCCAGCAGCTTAACGGGACTAGCGGGAGATTCCTACAATGAGCAGTTCTTC. It specifies CASSLTGLAGDSYNEQFF. V usage is TRBV7-3 and J usage is TRBJ2-1; 14 nucleotides match TRBD2. With 0 bases clipped from V and 1 base from J, the junction kept 2 bases outside the gene matches. From germline, CDR1 is SGHTA and CDR2 FQGTGA. CDR3 size: 18 residues.

This chain uses TRBV6-5 with TRBJ1-4; a weak D match, TRBD1 (5 bases). Germline V lookup: CDR1 MNHEY, CDR2 SVGAGI. The CDR3 contains 14 residues. The V gene lost 5 bases and the J gene lost 5 bases, with 12 bases spanning the gap. The CDR3 reads CASSRFDRNEKLFF. Here the CDR3 DNA reads TGTGCCAGCAGTAGATTCGACAGAAATGAAAAACTGTTTTTT.

There are a few counts of this clone. The CDR3 here is CASSIEGGLETQYF. The CDR3 DNA reads TGTGCCAGCAGCATCGAGGGCGGCTTAGAGACCCAGTACTTC. The chain is built from TRBV7-6 and TRBJ2-5; possible D gene TRBD2, 5 bases. Trimming removed 5 bases at V and 4 bases at J, with 14 bases between. CDR1 and CDR2 (germline): SGHVS, FNYEAQ. CDR3 length: 14 residues.

The chain couples TRBV27 to TRBJ1-1; 8 bases match TRBD1. Germline trimming cut 3 bases from V and 11 bases from J; bases unmatched to any gene: 11. The CDR3 covers 14 residues. The germline gives CDR1 MNHEY, CDR2 SMNVEV (reference sequence). This CDR3 reads CASSLLAAGGAAFF. For the CDR3, the DNA is TGTGCCAGCAGTTTGTTGGCGGCAGGGGGCGCGGCTTTCTTT.

The chain joins TRBV7-2 to TRBJ2-7; TRBD2 is a possible D gene (5 bases). V gave up 5 bases and J gave up 4 bases, with 15 bases separating them. There are 14 residues in the CDR3. Germline loops: CDR1 SGHTA, CDR2 FQGNSA. The CDR3 nucleotides are TGTGCCAGCAGCCTCTCCCCGGGATTTTACGAGCAGTACTTC. Amino acid sequence: CASSLSPGFYEQYF.